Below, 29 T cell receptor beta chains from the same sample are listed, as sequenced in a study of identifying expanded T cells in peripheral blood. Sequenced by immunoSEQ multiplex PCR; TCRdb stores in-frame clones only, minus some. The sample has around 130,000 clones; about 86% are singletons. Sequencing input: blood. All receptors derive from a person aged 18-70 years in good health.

The CDR3 here is CASRVDSLGQPQHF. DNA for the CDR3: TGTGCCAGCAGGGTCGACAGCTTGGGTCAGCCCCAGCATTTT. The rearrangement links TRBV2 to TRBJ1-5, with a weak D call TRBD1 (5 bases). The length of the CDR3 is 14 residues. Per the germline V gene, CDR1 is SNHLY and CDR2 is FYNNEI. The V end lost 6 bases, the J end lost 6 bases, and 15 bases lay between the germline ends. Full variable domain (remainder filled in from reference TRBV2 and TRBJ1-5): EPEVTQTPSHQVTQMGQEVILRCVPISNHLYFYWYRQILGQKVEFLVSFYNNEISEKSEIFDDQFSVERPDGSNFTLKIRSTKLEDSAMYFCASRVDSLGQPQHFGDGTRLSIL.

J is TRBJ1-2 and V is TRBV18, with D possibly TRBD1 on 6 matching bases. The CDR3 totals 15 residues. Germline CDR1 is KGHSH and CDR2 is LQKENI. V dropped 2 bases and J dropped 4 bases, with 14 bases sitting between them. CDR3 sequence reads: CASSPTGGRGYGYTF. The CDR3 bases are TGTGCCAGCTCACCAACGGGGGGCAGGGGCTATGGCTACACCTTC.

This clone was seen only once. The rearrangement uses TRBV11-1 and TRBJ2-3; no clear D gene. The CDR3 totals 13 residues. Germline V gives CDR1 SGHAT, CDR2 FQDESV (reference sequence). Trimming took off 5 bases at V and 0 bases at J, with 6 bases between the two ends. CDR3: CASSKDSTDTQYF. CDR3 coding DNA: TGTGCCAGCAGCAAGGACAGCACAGATACGCAGTATTTT.

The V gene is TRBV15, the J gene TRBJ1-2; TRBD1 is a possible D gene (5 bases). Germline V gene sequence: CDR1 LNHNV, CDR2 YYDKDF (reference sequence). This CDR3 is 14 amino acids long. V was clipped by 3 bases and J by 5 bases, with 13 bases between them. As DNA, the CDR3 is TGTGCCACCAGCAGGGACACCAAGGGATATGGCTACACCTTC. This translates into CATSRDTKGYGYTF. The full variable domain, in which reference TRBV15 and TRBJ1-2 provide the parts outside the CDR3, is DAMVIQNPRYQVTQFGKPVTLSCSQTLNHNVMYWYQQKSSQAPKLLFHYYDKDFNNEADTPDNFQSRRPNTSFCFLDIRSPGLGDTAMYLCATSRDTKGYGYTFGSGTRLTVV.

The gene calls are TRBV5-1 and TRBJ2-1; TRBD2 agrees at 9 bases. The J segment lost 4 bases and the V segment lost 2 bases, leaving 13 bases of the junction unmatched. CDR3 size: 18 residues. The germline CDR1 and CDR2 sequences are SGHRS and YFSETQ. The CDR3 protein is CASSFSRGVAGAYNEQFF. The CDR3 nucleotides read TGCGCCAGCAGCTTTAGTCGTGGTGTAGCGGGAGCGTACAATGAGCAGTTCTTC.

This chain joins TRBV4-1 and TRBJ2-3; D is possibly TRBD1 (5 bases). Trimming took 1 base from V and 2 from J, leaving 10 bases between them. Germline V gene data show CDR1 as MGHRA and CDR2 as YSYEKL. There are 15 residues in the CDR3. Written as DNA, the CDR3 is TGCGCCAGCAGCCAAGGCCAGGGATACACAGATACGCAGTATTTT. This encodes CASSQGQGYTDTQYF.

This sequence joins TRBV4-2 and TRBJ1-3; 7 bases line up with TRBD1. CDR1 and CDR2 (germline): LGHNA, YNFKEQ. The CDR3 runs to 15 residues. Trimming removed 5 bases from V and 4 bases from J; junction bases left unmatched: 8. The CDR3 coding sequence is TGTGCCAGCAGCACACCTGGGACAGTGGGAAACACCATATATTTT. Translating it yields CASSTPGTVGNTIYF.

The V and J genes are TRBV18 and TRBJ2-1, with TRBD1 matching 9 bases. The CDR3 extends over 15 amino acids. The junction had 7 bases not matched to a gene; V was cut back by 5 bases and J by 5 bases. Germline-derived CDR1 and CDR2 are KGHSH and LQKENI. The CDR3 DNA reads TGTGCCAGCTCAGTCTCGACAGGGGGAGACAATGAGCAGTTCTTC. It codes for CASSVSTGGDNEQFF.

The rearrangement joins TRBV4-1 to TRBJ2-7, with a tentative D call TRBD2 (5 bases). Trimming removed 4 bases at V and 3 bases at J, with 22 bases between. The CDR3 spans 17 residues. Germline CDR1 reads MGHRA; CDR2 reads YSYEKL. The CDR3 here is CASSLQSTGPRDYEQYF. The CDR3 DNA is TGCGCCAGCAGCCTTCAGAGTACCGGACCGAGGGACTACGAGCAGTACTTC.

For the CDR3, the DNA is TGTGCCAGCAGTGAAAGCACACGCTCGGGGTACGAGCAGTACTTC. Its protein product is CASSESTRSGYEQYF. This chain uses TRBV2 with TRBJ2-7, with D possibly matching TRBD2 (5 bases). The CDR3 length is 15 residues. The V gene's germline CDR1 is SNHLY and CDR2 FYNNEI. V was trimmed by 2 bases and J by 4 bases, leaving 15 bases between them.

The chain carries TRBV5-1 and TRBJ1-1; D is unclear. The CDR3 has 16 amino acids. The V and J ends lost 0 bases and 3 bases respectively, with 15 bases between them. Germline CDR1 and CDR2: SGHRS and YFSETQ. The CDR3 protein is CASSLGFRFEDTEAFF. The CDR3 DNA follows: TGCGCCAGCAGCTTGGGTTTTAGGTTTGAAGACACTGAAGCTTTCTTT.

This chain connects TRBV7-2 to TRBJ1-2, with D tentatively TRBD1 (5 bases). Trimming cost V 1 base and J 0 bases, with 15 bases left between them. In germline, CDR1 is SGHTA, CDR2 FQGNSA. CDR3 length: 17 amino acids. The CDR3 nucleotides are TGTGCCAGCAGCTTAGGATTGAGACAGAACACTAACTATGGCTACACCTTC. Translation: CASSLGLRQNTNYGYTF.

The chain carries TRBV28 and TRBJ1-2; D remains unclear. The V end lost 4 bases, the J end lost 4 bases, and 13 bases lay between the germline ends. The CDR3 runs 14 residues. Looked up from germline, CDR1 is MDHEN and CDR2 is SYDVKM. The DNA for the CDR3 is TGTGCCAGCAGTTCGGGCGGAGGGCTCTATGGCTACACCTTC. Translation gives CASSSGGGLYGYTF.

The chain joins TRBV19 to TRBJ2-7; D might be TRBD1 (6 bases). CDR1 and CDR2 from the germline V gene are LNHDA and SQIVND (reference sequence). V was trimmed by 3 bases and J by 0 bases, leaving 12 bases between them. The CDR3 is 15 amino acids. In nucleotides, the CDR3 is TGTGCCAGTAGTATCTTACAGGGAAGCTCCTACGAGCAGTACTTC. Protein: CASSILQGSSYEQYF.

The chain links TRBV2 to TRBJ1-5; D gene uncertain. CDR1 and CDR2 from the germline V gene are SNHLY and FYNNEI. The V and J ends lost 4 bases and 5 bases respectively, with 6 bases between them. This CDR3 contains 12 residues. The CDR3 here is CASSVRYQPQHF. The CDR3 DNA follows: TGTGCCAGCAGTGTAAGGTATCAGCCCCAGCATTTT.

CDR3 protein: CASSFLGGEQFF. DNA for the CDR3: TGTGCCAGCAGCTTCTTAGGGGGTGAGCAGTTCTTC. The genes are TRBV7-3 and TRBJ2-1; possibly TRBD1 for D (6 bases). Trimming removed 3 bases at V and 9 bases at J, with 9 bases between. The length of the CDR3 is 12 residues. Germline CDR1 and CDR2: SGHTA and FQGTGA.

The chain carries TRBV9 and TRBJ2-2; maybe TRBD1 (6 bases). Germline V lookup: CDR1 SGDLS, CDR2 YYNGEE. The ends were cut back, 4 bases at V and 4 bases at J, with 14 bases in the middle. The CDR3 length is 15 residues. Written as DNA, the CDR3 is TGTGCCAGCAGCCTCCAGGGGTCAGTCACCGGGGAGCTGTTTTTT. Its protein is CASSLQGSVTGELFF.

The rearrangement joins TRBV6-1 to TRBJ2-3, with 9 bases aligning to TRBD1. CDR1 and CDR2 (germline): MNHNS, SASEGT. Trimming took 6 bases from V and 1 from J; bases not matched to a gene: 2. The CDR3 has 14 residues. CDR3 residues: CASRRDRGTDTQYF. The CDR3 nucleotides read TGTGCCAGCAGACGGGACAGGGGCACAGATACGCAGTATTTT.

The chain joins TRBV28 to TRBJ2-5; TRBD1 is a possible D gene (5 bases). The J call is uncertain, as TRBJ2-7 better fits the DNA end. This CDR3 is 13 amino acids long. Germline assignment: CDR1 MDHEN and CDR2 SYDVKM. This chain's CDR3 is CASRVGVNYEQYF. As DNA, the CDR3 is TGTGCCAGCAGGGTAGGGGTAAACTACGAGCAGTACTTC.

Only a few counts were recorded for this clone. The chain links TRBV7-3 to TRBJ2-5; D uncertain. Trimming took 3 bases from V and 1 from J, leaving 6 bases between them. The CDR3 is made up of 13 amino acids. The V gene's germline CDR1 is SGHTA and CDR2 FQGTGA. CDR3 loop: CASSFGSQETQYF. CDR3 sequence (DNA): TGTGCCAGCAGCTTCGGATCCCAAGAGACCCAGTACTTC.

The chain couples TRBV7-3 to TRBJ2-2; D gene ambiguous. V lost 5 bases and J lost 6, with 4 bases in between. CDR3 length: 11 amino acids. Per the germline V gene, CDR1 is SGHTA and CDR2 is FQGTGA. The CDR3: CASSNAGELFF. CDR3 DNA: TGTGCCAGCAGCAACGCCGGGGAGCTGTTTTTT.

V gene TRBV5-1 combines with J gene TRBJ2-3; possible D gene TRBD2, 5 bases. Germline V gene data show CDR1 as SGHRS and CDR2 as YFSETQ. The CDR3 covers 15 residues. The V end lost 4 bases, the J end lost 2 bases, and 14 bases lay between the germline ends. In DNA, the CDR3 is TGCGCCAGCAGCGCTCGAGGGTTCAACACAGATACGCAGTATTTT. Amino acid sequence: CASSARGFNTDTQYF.

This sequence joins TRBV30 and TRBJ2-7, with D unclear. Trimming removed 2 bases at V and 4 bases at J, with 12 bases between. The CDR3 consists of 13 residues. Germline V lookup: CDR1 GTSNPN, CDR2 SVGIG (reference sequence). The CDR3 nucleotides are TGTGCCTGGAGTATGGCTCTAGAATACGAGCAGTACTTC. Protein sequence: CAWSMALEYEQYF.

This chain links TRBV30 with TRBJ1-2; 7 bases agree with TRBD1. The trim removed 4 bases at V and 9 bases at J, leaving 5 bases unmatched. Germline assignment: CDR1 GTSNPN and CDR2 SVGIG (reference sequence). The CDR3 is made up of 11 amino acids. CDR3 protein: CAWNLQGSYTF. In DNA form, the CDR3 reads TGTGCCTGGAACCTACAGGGGAGCTACACCTTC. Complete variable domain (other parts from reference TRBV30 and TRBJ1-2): SQTIHQWPATLVQPVGSPLSLECTVEGTSNPNLYWYRQAAGRGLQLLFYSVGIGQISSEVPQNLSASRPQDRQFILSSKKLLLSDSGFYLCAWNLQGSYTFGSGTRLTVV.

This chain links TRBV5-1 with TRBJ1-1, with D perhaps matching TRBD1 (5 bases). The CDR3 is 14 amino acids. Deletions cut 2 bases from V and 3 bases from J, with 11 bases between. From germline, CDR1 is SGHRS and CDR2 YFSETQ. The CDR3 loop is CASSFSRADTEAFF. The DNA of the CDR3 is TGCGCCAGCAGCTTCTCCAGGGCGGACACTGAAGCTTTCTTT.

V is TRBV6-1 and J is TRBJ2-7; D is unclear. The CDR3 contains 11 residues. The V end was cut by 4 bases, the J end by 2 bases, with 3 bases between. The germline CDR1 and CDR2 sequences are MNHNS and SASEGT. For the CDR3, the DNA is TGTGCCAGCAGTGGTCCCTACGAGCAGTACTTC. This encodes CASSGPYEQYF.

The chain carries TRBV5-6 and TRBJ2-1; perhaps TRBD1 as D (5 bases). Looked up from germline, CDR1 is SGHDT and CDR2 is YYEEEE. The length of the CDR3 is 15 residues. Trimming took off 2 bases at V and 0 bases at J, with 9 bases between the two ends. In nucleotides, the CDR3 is TGTGCCAGCAGCTTTGGGGCTAGCTCCTACAATGAGCAGTTCTTC. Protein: CASSFGASSYNEQFF.

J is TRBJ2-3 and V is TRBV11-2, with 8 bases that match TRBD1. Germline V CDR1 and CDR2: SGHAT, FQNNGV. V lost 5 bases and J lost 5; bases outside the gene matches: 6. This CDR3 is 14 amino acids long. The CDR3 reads CASSLRTGRDTQYF. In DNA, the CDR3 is TGTGCCAGCAGCCTCCGGACAGGGAGAGATACGCAGTATTTT. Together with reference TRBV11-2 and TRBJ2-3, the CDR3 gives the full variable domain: EAGVAQSPRYKIIEKRQSVAFWCNPISGHATLYWYQQILGQGPKLLIQFQNNGVVDDSQLPKDRFSAERLKGVDSTLKIQPAKLEDSAVYLCASSLRTGRDTQYFGPGTRLTVL.

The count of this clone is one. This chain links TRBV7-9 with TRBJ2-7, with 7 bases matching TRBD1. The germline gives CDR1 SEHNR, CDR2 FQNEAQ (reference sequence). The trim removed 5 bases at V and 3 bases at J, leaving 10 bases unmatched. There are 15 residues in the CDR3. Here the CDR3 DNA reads TGTGCCAGCAGCCCTCGACAGGGTTCACTCTACGAGCAGTACTTC. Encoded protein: CASSPRQGSLYEQYF.